Included here is one T cell receptor (beta chain) sequence, with context. Its antigen remains unknown. The data belong to a study of cytomegalovirus exposure and HLA in healthy donors. Study context: Tens of millions of unique TCRs from HLA-typed donors made up an early data release. Study-level results: Per a later analysis, HLA-associated TCR beta chains showed more clonal expansion than other, equally common TCR beta chains. Highly shared variants forming one cluster were likely a sequencing artifact.

The CDR3 has 14 amino acids. Trimming took off 5 bases at V and 1 base at J, with 11 bases between the two ends. CDR1 and CDR2 from the germline V gene are MNHEY and SMNVEV (reference sequence). With 60 Vbeta and 13 Jbeta primers, the PCR was carried out. TCRdb's table, derived via immunoSEQ multiplex PCR, lists solely in-frame clones and lacks some. The sample has around 99,000 clones; 60% to 80% are singletons. Those who donated were healthy bone marrow donors. The TCR sequence derives from a man aged 35 to 55 in good health and CMV-seronegative. The chain carries TRBV27 and TRBJ2-5; TRBD2 is a possible D gene (6 bases). Material: PBMCs. The CDR3 nucleotides are TGTGCCAGCAGTCTAGCGACACCCCAAGAGACCCAGTACTTC. It translates to CASSLATPQETQYF.